This TCR beta chain was found in a study of T cell changes during pregnancy in multiple sclerosis. The germline gives CDR1 SGDLS, CDR2 YYNGEE. Between the trimmed V and J ends, which lost 4 bases and 0 bases, there was a span of 5 bases. The CDR3 has 14 amino acids. This table comes from immunoSEQ multiplex PCR, and its TCRdb copy is limited to in-frame clones, with some not included. The table shows 50,000 or so clones, with around 91% occurring only once. This clonotype originated in a female donor with multiple sclerosis, enrolled in a pregnancy study. This sample comprised CD8+ T cells from peripheral blood mononuclear cells, obtained in the second trimester of pregnancy. This chain uses TRBV9 with TRBJ2-6; no clear D gene. The CDR3 nucleotides are TGTGCCAGCAGCTCCTACTCTGGGGCCAACGTCCTGACTTTC. As protein: CASSSYSGANVLTF.